This TCR beta chain was profiled in a study of read filtering for tumor transcriptome and immune sequencing. In the study overall: R-ISS stage counts were 8 for I, approximately 15 for II, 6 or 7 for III. RNA-seq yielded only about 75 to 1,300 TCR reads, IR-seq about 4 to 10.27 million. Study-wide points: Correlation between methods rose after single-read clonotypes were removed.

The library was built from about 400 ng RNA with molecular barcoded adaptors for alpha/delta and beta/gamma chains. Via MiXCR, TCRdb re-called the reads, giving one row per CDR3 protein. This sample has approximately 43,000 distinct CDR3 sequences, with 13% found just once. The sample holds many counts of this clonotype. Its antigen is unidentified. The V end was cut by 1 base, the J end by 3 bases, with 14 bases between. There are 15 residues in the CDR3. The germline CDR1 and CDR2 sequences are DFQATT and SNEGSKA (reference sequence). This clonotype was obtained from a donor aged 40 or over with multiple myeloma. The material sequenced was a population of CD138-negative cells sorted from bone marrow. The gene calls are TRBV20-1 and TRBJ2-3; D remains ambiguous. CDR3 in DNA: TGCAGTGCTAGAGCAGCGCAAGGTCGGACAGATACGCAGTATTTT. It is translated as CSARAAQGRTDTQYF.